The 30 T cell receptor beta chains given below trace back to one sample, sequenced in a study of T-cell reconstitution after alpha-beta-depleted transplantation in children. Unique molecular identifiers were built into the TCRbeta library. TCRdb redid the calling of the PCR reads with MiXCR, one entry per CDR3 protein. The sample holds approximately 500,000 distinct CDR3 sequences; around 27% are singletons and the top ten take under 45%. The sample in question was PBMCs, obtained before TCRalphabeta/CD19-depleted stem cell transplant. These receptors were obtained from a boy under two years old with Wiskott-Aldrich syndrome, due to receive a stem cell transplant.

This chain links TRBV5-1 with TRBJ2-5; tentative D call: TRBD1 (5 bases). Germline CDR1 SGHRS, CDR2 YFSETQ. CDR3 length equals 12 residues. Trimming removed 5 bases from V and 5 bases from J, with 10 bases in between. CDR3 sequence: CASRQGNETQYF. For the CDR3, the DNA is TGCGCCAGCAGGCAGGGAAATGAGACCCAGTACTTC.

This clonotype was counted between two and nine times. This sequence joins TRBV6-1 and TRBJ2-3, with 12 bases matching TRBD2. Per the germline V gene, CDR1 is MNHNS and CDR2 is SASEGT. This CDR3 comprises 17 residues. The V gene end was trimmed by 4 bases and the J gene end by 6 bases; junction bases not matched to a gene: 11. The CDR3: CASSGPPFGLAGDTQYF. For the CDR3, the DNA is TGTGCCAGCAGTGGACCCCCCTTCGGACTAGCGGGGGATACGCAGTATTTT.

The chain recombines TRBV7-9 with TRBJ1-2, with D maybe TRBD1 (6 bases). Germline V gene sequence: CDR1 SEHNR, CDR2 FQNEAQ (reference sequence). V lost 3 bases, J lost 2 bases, and 10 bases lay in between. The CDR3 contains 14 residues. CDR3 sequence reads: CASSFWGRNYGYTF. The CDR3 DNA is TGTGCCAGCAGCTTTTGGGGGCGCAACTATGGCTACACCTTC.

This clonotype has a handful of counts. The chain couples TRBV28 to TRBJ2-3; TRBD1 aligns across 9 bases. V trimming: 4 bases; J trimming: 4 bases; junction bases outside the gene matches: 6. This CDR3 spans 15 amino acids. CDR1 MDHEN and CDR2 SYDVKM come from the germline V gene. CDR3 amino acids: CASSSQGAAADTQYF. CDR3 sequence (DNA): TGTGCCAGCAGTTCACAGGGGGCAGCGGCAGATACGCAGTATTTT.

The chain is built from TRBV20-1 and TRBJ2-7; 7 bases align to TRBD1. This CDR3 has 16 residues. Germline-derived CDR1 and CDR2 are DFQATT and SNEGSKA (reference sequence). The junction had 11 bases not matched to a gene; V was cut back by 1 base and J by 2 bases. This chain's CDR3 is CSARGIRGLKTYEQYF. The CDR3 DNA sequence: TGCAGTGCTAGAGGAATAAGGGGGCTAAAAACCTACGAGCAGTACTTC.

This clonotype came up a few times. The V call is TRBV20-1, the J call TRBJ1-1; possible D gene TRBD1, 5 bases. The CDR3 spans 13 residues. V was pared by 5 bases and J by 0 bases, with 10 bases between. Germline V gives CDR1 DFQATT, CDR2 SNEGSKA (reference sequence). CDR3: CSAPGPMNTEAFF. For the CDR3, the DNA is TGCAGTGCTCCGGGACCCATGAACACTGAAGCTTTCTTT.

This clonotype was seen more than once but under ten times. The chain joins TRBV7-9 to TRBJ1-6; TRBD1 matches 7 bases. CDR1 is SEHNR and CDR2 is FQNEAQ in the germline V gene (reference sequence). The V segment lost 5 bases and the J segment 7 bases; nucleotides outside the gene matches: 5. This CDR3 is built from 14 residues. The CDR3 DNA reads as TGTGCCAGCAGCCCCGGACAGGAGAATTCACCCCTCCACTTT. Amino acids: CASSPGQENSPLHF.

Remarks on this clonotype: At one boundary the junction diverges from the germline segment, which might be a read error. The CDR3 coding sequence is TGCAGCGTTGTCTACCTACAACAGGGATTCACTGAAGCTTTCTTC. It is translated as CSVVYLQQGFTEAFF. V and J are TRBV29-1 and TRBJ1-1, with a weak D call TRBD1 (6 bases). This CDR3 has 15 residues. The germline CDR1 and CDR2 sequences are SQVTM and ANQGSEA. The full variable domain, rest sourced from reference TRBV29-1 and TRBJ1-1, is SAVISQKPSRDICQRGTSLTIQCQVDSQVTMMFWYRQQPGQSLTLIATANQGSEATYESGFVIDKFPISRPNLTFSTLTVSNMSPEDSSIYLCSVVYLQQGFTEAFFGQGTRLTVV.

The J gene is TRBJ2-7, the V gene TRBV7-2, with 9 bases matching TRBD1. The CDR3 has 14 residues. V trimming: 5 bases; J trimming: 5 bases; junction bases outside the gene matches: 7. Germline values: CDR1 SGHTA, CDR2 FQGNSA. Here the CDR3 DNA reads TGTGCCAGCAGCAAGGGACAGGGAATCCACGAGCAGTACTTC. As protein: CASSKGQGIHEQYF.

The rearrangement joins TRBV5-6 to TRBJ2-1; weak D call: TRBD2 (5 bases). The CDR3 runs to 15 residues. V was cut by 4 bases and J by 10 bases, with 21 bases left in between. The germline V gene has CDR1 SGHDT and CDR2 YYEEEE. In nucleotides, the CDR3 is TGTGCCAGCAGCGAATTCGGGCTAGCTACAGCCGAGCAGTTCTTC. It is translated as CASSEFGLATAEQFF.

This clonotype is a singleton in its sample. This chain connects TRBV20-1 to TRBJ2-1, with 8 bases lining up with TRBD2. With 0 bases clipped from V and 9 bases from J, the junction kept 10 bases outside the gene matches. Germline V gene lookup returns CDR1 DFQATT and CDR2 SNEGSKA (reference sequence). This CDR3 contains 15 residues. CDR3 in DNA: TGCAGTGCTAGAGATCCCAGCGGGAGCCCGAGTGAGCAGTTCTTC. It yields the protein CSARDPSGSPSEQFF.

V and J are TRBV20-1 and TRBJ2-3; 8 bases line up with TRBD2. The CDR3 extends over 14 amino acids. Germline CDR1 reads DFQATT; CDR2 reads SNEGSKA (reference sequence). The trim removed 3 bases at V and 5 bases at J, leaving 7 bases unmatched. The CDR3 reads CSASLAGGGDTQYF. The CDR3, as DNA: TGCAGTGCTAGTTTGGCGGGAGGAGGAGATACGCAGTATTTT.

This clonotype was observed a few times. The chain links TRBV28 to TRBJ2-1; D may be TRBD1 or TRBD2 (5 bases each). From germline, CDR1 is MDHEN and CDR2 SYDVKM. The V and J ends lost 8 bases and 7 bases respectively, with 21 bases between them. CDR3 size: 15 residues. CDR3 in amino acids: CASHSRGVPGNEQFF. CDR3 nucleotides: TGTGCCAGCCATTCGAGGGGTGTTCCGGGGAATGAGCAGTTCTTC. Looking up the rest from reference TRBV28 and TRBJ2-1 gives the full variable domain: DVKVTQSSRYLVKRTGEKVFLECVQDMDHENMFWYRQDPGLGLRLIYFSYDVKMKEKGDIPEGYSVSREKKERFSLILESASTNQTSMYLCASHSRGVPGNEQFFGPGTRLTVL.

CDR3 sequence (DNA): TGTGCCAGTATACGGGACTATCGAGGGCCCCAGCATTTT. Amino acid sequence: CASIRDYRGPQHF. V gene TRBV2 combines with J gene TRBJ1-5; D perhaps matches TRBD1 (5 bases). Germline V lookup: CDR1 SNHLY, CDR2 FYNNEI. The V gene lost 9 bases and the J gene lost 9 bases, with 18 bases spanning the gap. The CDR3 runs 13 residues.

The genes are TRBV4-1 and TRBJ1-1; D remains ambiguous. V was clipped by 3 bases and J by 0 bases, with 11 bases between them. The CDR3 runs 15 residues. Germline-derived CDR1 and CDR2 are MGHRA and YSYEKL. The CDR3 bases are TGCGCCAGCAGCCACGAATACTCTCTGAACACTGAAGCTTTCTTT. It specifies CASSHEYSLNTEAFF.

The chain joins TRBV7-9 to TRBJ2-7, with a tentative D call TRBD1 (5 bases). Germline V gene lookup returns CDR1 SEHNR and CDR2 FQNEAQ (reference sequence). The CDR3 covers 11 residues. Trimming took off 8 bases at V and 0 bases at J, with 5 bases between the two ends. CDR3 nucleotides: TGTGCCAGCGGGGCCTCCTACGAGCAGTACTTC. This sequence encodes CASGASYEQYF. The entire variable domain, with the rest obtained from reference TRBV7-9 and TRBJ2-7, is as follows: DTGVSQNPRHKITKRGQNVTFRCDPISEHNRLYWYRQTLGQGPEFLTYFQNEAQLEKSRLLSDRFSAERPKGSFSTLEIQRTEQGDSAMYLCASGASYEQYFGPGTRLTVT.

A few counts support this clonotype. The chain combines TRBV20-1 with TRBJ2-1, with TRBD2 identical over 12 bases. This CDR3 is built from 16 residues. The germline V gene has CDR1 DFQATT and CDR2 SNEGSKA (reference sequence). V lost 0 bases, J lost 7 bases, and 7 bases stayed unmatched. CDR3: CSARDLTSGRGNEQFF. DNA of the CDR3: TGCAGTGCTAGAGATTTGACTAGCGGGAGAGGGAATGAGCAGTTCTTC.

This clonotype came up a few times. The CDR3 DNA sequence: TGTGCCAGCAGAGGTAGCGGGAGGGCCGGGGAGCAGTACTTC. Protein: CASRGSGRAGEQYF. The V and J genes are TRBV12-3 or TRBV12-4 and TRBJ2-7, with TRBD2 identical over 11 bases. The CDR3 spans 14 residues. With V trimmed by 6 bases and J by 7 bases, 8 bases remained unmatched.

This clonotype was counted many times. V usage is TRBV12-3 or TRBV12-4 and J usage is TRBJ2-7; D not resolved. The ends were cut back, 5 bases at V and 0 bases at J, with 8 bases in the middle. The CDR3 loop spans 13 amino acids. DNA for the CDR3: TGTGCCAGCAGTCTGCTGGACTCCTACGAGCAGTACTTC. Its translation: CASSLLDSYEQYF.

The chain employs TRBV7-2 and TRBJ2-7, with 9 nucleotides matching TRBD2. Looked up from germline, CDR1 is SGHTA and CDR2 is FQGNSA. The CDR3 is 15 amino acids. V lost 5 bases, J lost 2 bases, and 7 bases stayed unmatched. This CDR3 is CASSDGLASAYEQYF. The DNA for the CDR3 is TGTGCCAGCAGCGATGGACTAGCGTCGGCCTACGAGCAGTACTTC.

This clonotype was recorded a few times. This chain connects TRBV6-5 to TRBJ2-5; D is unresolved. With 1 base removed from V and 5 bases from J, the gap between germline ends came to 11 bases. The CDR3 contains 14 residues. Per the germline V gene, CDR1 is MNHEY and CDR2 is SVGAGI. The CDR3 nucleotides read TGTGCCAGCAGTTACTGGGGAATTGGGGAGACCCAGTACTTC. Translation gives CASSYWGIGETQYF.

V and J are TRBV6-5 and TRBJ2-2; D is unresolved. This CDR3 has 14 amino acids. Trimming took 0 bases from V and 7 from J, leaving 9 bases between them. Germline CDR1 is MNHEY and CDR2 is SVGAGI. CDR3 coding DNA: TGTGCCAGCAGTTACTCGACGAAAGTCGGGGAGCTGTTTTTT. Translation gives CASSYSTKVGELFF.

In its sample, this clonotype was seen a few times. The chain is built from TRBV12-3 or TRBV12-4 and TRBJ2-3; 9 bases are shared with TRBD1. The CDR3 is 13 amino acids. V lost 0 bases and J lost 10; bases outside the gene matches: 2. CDR3 in amino acids: CASSLAGTGPQYF. Written as DNA, the CDR3 is TGTGCCAGCAGTTTAGCCGGGACAGGGCCGCAGTATTTT.

V usage is TRBV27 and J usage is TRBJ1-1; 7 nucleotides agree with TRBD1. Losses at the gene ends were 6 bases for V and 1 base for J; bases not matched to a gene: 5. Germline CDR1 is MNHEY and CDR2 is SMNVEV (reference sequence). CDR3 size: 14 residues. DNA of the CDR3: TGTGCCAGCAGACCACAGGGGACGAACACTGAAGCTTTCTTT. This sequence encodes CASRPQGTNTEAFF.

This sequence joins TRBV28 and TRBJ2-3; a possible D gene is TRBD1 (6 bases). The CDR3 spans 15 residues. Between the trimmed V and J ends, which lost 5 bases and 5 bases, there was a span of 17 bases. Germline V gives CDR1 MDHEN, CDR2 SYDVKM. The CDR3 protein is CASSQYRVREDTQYF. CDR3 in DNA: TGTGCCAGCAGTCAATACAGGGTGAGGGAAGATACGCAGTATTTT.

The J gene is TRBJ2-1, the V gene TRBV5-1; D may be TRBD1 or TRBD2 (5 bases each). V dropped 7 bases and J dropped 9 bases, with 20 bases sitting between them. Per the germline V gene, CDR1 is SGHRS and CDR2 is YFSETQ. This CDR3 comprises 14 residues. CDR3 in amino acids: CASQTGTTFGEQFF. The CDR3 DNA reads TGCGCCAGCCAGACCGGGACCACCTTCGGTGAGCAGTTCTTC.

The CDR3 bases are TGTGCCAGCAGTGGGACAGGGGCGTTTAGCAATCAGCCCCAGCATTTT. Its protein is CASSGTGAFSNQPQHF. The rearrangement links TRBV6-1 to TRBJ1-5, with 9 bases identical to TRBD1. Germline CDR1 MNHNS, CDR2 SASEGT. Unmatched junction bases numbered 4, after V lost 4 bases and J lost 0 bases. The CDR3 covers 16 residues.

V and J are TRBV5-1 and TRBJ2-3; D gene unclear. This CDR3 spans 15 amino acids. V lost 1 base, J lost 0 bases, and 9 bases lay in between. From germline, CDR1 is SGHRS and CDR2 YFSETQ. The CDR3 DNA reads as TGCGCCAGCAGCTTGACGGAGATCAGCACAGATACGCAGTATTTT. The encoded protein is CASSLTEISTDTQYF.

This sequence joins TRBV18 and TRBJ2-5; D is undetermined. The CDR3 runs to 13 residues. Germline CDR1 is KGHSH and CDR2 is LQKENI. V was cut by 6 bases and J by 1 base, with 9 bases left in between. As DNA, the CDR3 is TGTGCCAGCTCTTGGAATGTCCAAGAGACCCAGTACTTC. Its translation is CASSWNVQETQYF.

The chain combines TRBV2 with TRBJ1-3, with TRBD1 matching over 8 bases. The germline CDR1 and CDR2 sequences are SNHLY and FYNNEI. The CDR3 loop spans 16 amino acids. V was clipped by 6 bases and J by 0 bases; unmatched bases: 7. For the CDR3, the DNA is TGTGCCAGCAGATTGGACAGGGTGAACTCTGGAAACACCATATATTTT. This encodes CASRLDRVNSGNTIYF.